The clone carrying this T cell receptor beta chain has at least ten counts. Its specificity is not known. The record originates from a study of T cells in Graves' hyperthyroidism and ophthalmopathy. After removal of 5 bases from V and 5 bases from J, the junction contained 1 base not matched to a gene. There are 13 residues in the CDR3. Amplification yielded TCR beta CDR3 regions, with RNA transcripts as the source. The TCR CDR3 first-round RT-PCR relied on the HTBI primer set. Via MiXCR, TCRdb re-called the multiplex PCR reads, giving one row per CDR3 protein. The sample has fewer than 750,000 distinct CDR3 sequences; around 15% are singletons. Study-level points and caveats: Model-based prediction identified ophthalmopathy a median approximately 6.2 months prior to its onset.

Ophthalmopathy patients had Clinical Activity Score at least 3, NOSPECS grade at least 4, duration under 3 months. The chain couples TRBV12-3 or TRBV12-4 to TRBJ2-2; 8 positions agree with TRBD1. Sequencing input: blood. The receptor's source is a woman aged 40 to 50 with Graves' ophthalmopathy. The CDR3 sequence is CASSRDRTGELFF. In nucleotides, the CDR3 is TGTGCCAGCAGTCGGGACAGGACCGGGGAGCTGTTTTTT.